Sequencing of this T cell receptor beta chain was carried out in a study of response to subunit inactivated influenza vaccine (dated by TCRdb to 2016 to 2018). About the investigation overall: The study used deep quantitative T cell receptor repertoire profiling to track responses to a trivalent subunit inactivated influenza vaccine.

The germline V gene specifies MGHRA as CDR1 and YSYEKL as CDR2. The CDR3 goes from the cysteine to the phenylalanine over 15 residues. Here the CDR3 DNA is all that survives: 45 bases in frame from base 1. V loses 0 bases, J loses 0 bases, and the germline ends lie 8 bases apart. Study-level results and caveats: The authors suggested that each seasonal influenza vaccination may recruit only a limited number of new T cells.

The library was generated by RT-PCR. Sequencing instrument: Illumina HiSeq 2500. TCRdb took the public reads, trimmed them with fastp at Q25, ran MiXCR for clone calling and kept in-frame beta chains. Rows matching on CDR3 protein sequence are summarized as one entry with the most common DNA and genes. The sample table lists more than 700,000 distinct CDR3 sequences, about 20% of them with a count of one. About 10% of the sample belongs to the ten largest clones. This clonotype was found many times. Its antigen has not been determined. Per-base qualities were not stored, and no clone one base away is much larger.

The chain couples TRBV4-1 to TRBJ2-5; the D segment could be TRBD2, given 6 matching bases. The starting material was PBMCs from blood, obtained about 5 days after vaccination. The clonotype was recovered from a man over 45 who received an inactivated influenza vaccine. Donor details come from another sample of the same person, matched by shared clones. The DNA sequence is as follows: TGCGCCAGCAGCCAAGATGGGGGGTACCAAGAGACCCAGTACTTC. Translated, this is CASSQDGGYQETQYF.